This passage covers 30 T cell receptor beta chains from one sample sequenced in a study of blood T cells in healthy people across ages. Together with a sample-barcoded 5' primer, a J-beta primer mix was included in a second PCR lasting 7 to 11 cycles. TCRdb recomputed calls from the 5' RACE reads with MiXCR, one row per CDR3 protein. The data contain around 900,000 distinct CDR3 sequences, roughly 51% of them singletons. The sequencing sample was made of blood. Source of these receptors: a woman in her fifties or sixties in good health.

The rearrangement links TRBV6-5 to TRBJ2-7; 11 nucleotides match TRBD2. The germline CDR1 and CDR2 sequences are MNHEY and SVGAGI. The CDR3 is 13 amino acids. V trimming: 6 bases; J trimming: 6 bases; junction bases outside the gene matches: 4. The DNA of the CDR3 is TGTGCCAGCAGCTACGGACTAGCGGGCGAGCAGTACTTC. Residues: CASSYGLAGEQYF.

Notes on this clonotype: Mismatch with germline at one junction end may stem from a read error. The chain uses TRBV27 and TRBJ2-3; D remains unclear. Germline CDR1 MNHEY, CDR2 SMNVEV (reference sequence). CDR3 size: 14 residues. The DNA of the CDR3 is TGTGCCGGCAGTCCCCCCGGCCGCACAGATACGCAGTATTTT. Protein product: CAGSPPGRTDTQYF.

DNA for the CDR3: TGTGCCAGCTCACCAAGTGTCAGGGGAGCCAAAAACATTCAGTACTTC. Protein sequence: CASSPSVRGAKNIQYF. This sequence joins TRBV18 and TRBJ2-4, with a possible D match to TRBD1 (6 bases). The CDR3 is 16 amino acids. V lost 2 bases to trimming and J lost 0 bases, with 11 bases between them. Germline CDR1 and CDR2: KGHSH and LQKENI.

The rearrangement joins TRBV6-6 to TRBJ2-7, with 8 bases that match TRBD2. The CDR3 has 15 residues. Germline V gene lookup returns CDR1 MNHNY and CDR2 SVGAGI (reference sequence). J lost 0 bases, V lost 6 bases, and 7 bases had no gene match. The CDR3 bases are TGTGCCAGCAGCTCAAGCGGGAGTCCCTCCTACGAGCAGTACTTC. Translation: CASSSSGSPSYEQYF.

The genes are TRBV27 and TRBJ2-7, with TRBD2 matching over 9 bases. The CDR3 has 14 amino acids. V lost 9 bases, J lost 3 bases, and 9 bases stayed unmatched. Germline CDR1 is MNHEY and CDR2 is SMNVEV (reference sequence). The CDR3 nucleotides are TGTGCCAGTAAAGGCGGGAGGGCCATCTACGAGCAGTACTTC. Amino acid sequence: CASKGGRAIYEQYF.

J is TRBJ1-4 and V is TRBV4-3; possible D gene TRBD1, 6 bases. The germline CDR1 and CDR2 sequences are LGHNA and YSLEER. V dropped 0 bases and J dropped 5 bases, with 10 bases sitting between them. This CDR3 comprises 15 residues. CDR3 loop: CASSQDRRGNEKLFF. CDR3 nucleotides: TGCGCCAGCAGCCAAGATCGAAGGGGGAATGAAAAACTGTTTTTT.

This clonotype was recorded a few times. This chain joins TRBV28 and TRBJ2-5, with 8 bases fitting TRBD2. The J call is uncertain, as TRBJ2-7 better fits the DNA end. This CDR3 spans 14 amino acids. The V gene's germline CDR1 is MDHEN and CDR2 SYDVKM. The CDR3: CASSSGTSAYEQYF. CDR3 in DNA: TGTGCCAGCAGTTCCGGGACTAGTGCGTACGAGCAGTACTTC.

This sequence joins TRBV6-2 or TRBV6-3 and TRBJ1-2; 9 nucleotides align to TRBD1. Germline CDR1 MNHEY, CDR2 SVGEGT. V lost 8 bases and J lost 5; bases outside the gene matches: 12. This CDR3 is 15 amino acids long. This CDR3 reads CASGDPLTGGYGYTF. CDR3 sequence (DNA): TGTGCCAGCGGAGACCCCTTGACAGGGGGGTATGGCTACACCTTC.

The chain has TRBV3-1 and TRBJ2-1, with D possibly TRBD2 on 5 matching bases. The CDR3 has 15 amino acids. Trimming left V 0 bases short and J 5 bases short, with 11 bases between. Germline lookup yields CDR1 LGHDT and CDR2 YNNKEL (reference sequence). CDR3 DNA sequence: TGTGCCAGCAGCCAAGATATTAGCGCCAACAATGAGCAGTTCTTC. This codes for CASSQDISANNEQFF.

The chain couples TRBV7-9 to TRBJ2-1; 14 positions match TRBD2. V shed 5 bases, J shed 6 bases, and the junction held 12 bases outside the gene matches. The CDR3 totals 18 residues. Germline assignment: CDR1 SEHNR and CDR2 FQNEAQ (reference sequence). As DNA, the CDR3 is TGTGCCAGCAGCACACGGGGGACTAGCGGGAGCCTCCGCAATGAGCAGTTCTTC. This codes for CASSTRGTSGSLRNEQFF.

The J gene is TRBJ2-5, the V gene TRBV27; TRBD1 might be the D (6 bases). The DNA end is a closer match to TRBJ2-7, so the J assignment may be wrong. Per the germline V gene, CDR1 is MNHEY and CDR2 is SMNVEV (reference sequence). This CDR3 comprises 15 residues. As DNA, the CDR3 is TGTGCCAGCAACCTTACAGGGACGCACTCGTACGAGCAGTACTTC. Translated, it gives CASNLTGTHSYEQYF.

This rearrangement joins TRBV4-1 to TRBJ1-4, with D uncertain. Germline values: CDR1 MGHRA, CDR2 YSYEKL. There are 15 residues in the CDR3. Trimming took off 4 bases at V and 8 bases at J, with 17 bases between the two ends. The chain's CDR3 is CASSRKATLGEKLFF. The CDR3 DNA is TGCGCCAGCAGCCGGAAGGCGACCCTAGGGGAAAAACTGTTTTTT.

J is TRBJ1-5 and V is TRBV6-5, with 7 bases matching TRBD1. After removal of 10 bases from V and 7 bases from J, the junction contained 7 bases not matched to a gene. Germline V lookup: CDR1 MNHEY, CDR2 SVGAGI. This CDR3 has 12 residues. This CDR3 reads CATQTGAQPQHF. CDR3 coding DNA: TGTGCCACACAAACAGGGGCCCAGCCCCAGCATTTT.

This clonotype has a handful of counts. V gene TRBV7-9 combines with J gene TRBJ2-4; the D gene is possibly TRBD1 (6 bases). Trimming left V 2 bases short and J 5 bases short, with 7 bases between. Germline CDR1 reads SEHNR; CDR2 reads FQNEAQ (reference sequence). The CDR3 is 13 residues long. DNA for the CDR3: TGTGCCAGCAGCTTATGGGGGCAAAACATTCAGTACTTC. Translation: CASSLWGQNIQYF.

V and J are TRBV28 and TRBJ1-1; the D is unclear. Per germline, CDR1 MDHEN and CDR2 SYDVKM. V shed 6 bases and J shed 7 bases, with 12 bases lying between them. This CDR3 spans 12 amino acids. CDR3 in amino acids: CASREGWSEAFF. In DNA form, the CDR3 reads TGTGCCAGCAGAGAGGGTTGGAGTGAAGCTTTCTTT.

The chain has TRBV25-1 and TRBJ2-7, with D tentatively TRBD2 (6 bases). Looked up from germline, CDR1 is MGHDK and CDR2 is SYGVNS. The CDR3 extends over 14 amino acids. The V end lost 7 bases, the J end lost 7 bases, and 20 bases lay between the germline ends. This CDR3 is CASTRAGAGWEQYF. As DNA, the CDR3 is TGTGCCAGCACCCGGGCTGGAGCGGGTTGGGAGCAGTACTTC.

This clonotype was recorded a few times. The chain uses TRBV29-1 and TRBJ1-4; possibly TRBD1 for D (6 bases). The V gene lost 1 base and the J gene lost 5 bases, with 11 bases spanning the gap. CDR3 length: 14 amino acids. CDR1 is SQVTM, CDR2 ANQGSEA, per germline. CDR3 coding DNA: TGCAGCGTTGAAGGAACAGGGTCGAATGAAAAACTGTTTTTT. Its translation is CSVEGTGSNEKLFF.

The CDR3 DNA follows: TGTGCCAGCAGCTTAGCCCTATCTGGTGGGGGCTCCTACAATGAGCAGTTCTTC. The encoded protein is CASSLALSGGGSYNEQFF. The chain uses TRBV7-2 and TRBJ2-1; D possibly matches TRBD1 or TRBD2 (5 bases each). V was trimmed by 0 bases and J by 0 bases, leaving 15 bases between them. Germline CDR1 is SGHTA and CDR2 is FQGNSA. CDR3 length: 18 amino acids.

This clonotype was seen a few times. This chain connects TRBV4-1 to TRBJ2-7; no reliable D call. CDR3 length: 13 residues. V shed 3 bases and J shed 0 bases, with 6 bases lying between them. Germline CDR1 reads MGHRA; CDR2 reads YSYEKL. The CDR3 is CASSHWSSYEQYF. CDR3 bases: TGCGCCAGCAGCCACTGGAGCTCCTACGAGCAGTACTTC.

CDR3 DNA sequence: TGCAGTGGCCAACACAGGGACGAGCAGTACTTC. Its translation: CSGQHRDEQYF. The chain links TRBV20-1 to TRBJ2-7; a weak D match, TRBD1 (6 bases). Germline V gives CDR1 DFQATT, CDR2 SNEGSKA (reference sequence). V was trimmed by 7 bases and J by 5 bases, leaving 12 bases between them. The CDR3 covers 11 residues.

The genes are TRBV18 and TRBJ2-5, with D perhaps matching TRBD1 or TRBD2 (5 bases each). Germline V gene data show CDR1 as KGHSH and CDR2 as LQKENI. The CDR3 has 13 residues. V shed 4 bases and J shed 5 bases, with 11 bases lying between them. The CDR3 here is CASSRQTGETQYF. Written as DNA, the CDR3 is TGTGCCAGCTCACGACAGACGGGGGAGACCCAGTACTTC.

This clonotype was seen only a few times. The rearrangement links TRBV5-1 to TRBJ2-1, with 7 nucleotides matching TRBD1. The J call could be wrong; TRBJ2-7 is a better fit for the DNA end. CDR1 is SGHRS and CDR2 is YFSETQ in the germline V gene. This CDR3 contains 14 residues. The CDR3 nucleotides are TGCGCCAGCAGCTTGTATGGGACAGTCTACGAGCAGTACTTC. Its translation: CASSLYGTVYEQYF.

The chain is built from TRBV18 and TRBJ2-1, with D unresolved. The germline V gene encodes CDR1 KGHSH and CDR2 LQKENI. V was pared by 4 bases and J by 2 bases, with 9 bases between. This CDR3 has 14 amino acids. CDR3 region: CASSRESTYNEQFF. CDR3 in DNA: TGTGCCAGCTCACGCGAGAGTACCTACAATGAGCAGTTCTTC.

For this clonotype: Since a much larger clone is just one base distant, this may be a read error. The genes are TRBV5-5 and TRBJ1-1, with no clear D. V lost 0 bases to trimming and J lost 4 bases, with 10 bases between them. The length of the CDR3 is 14 residues. Germline CDR1 is SGHKS and CDR2 is YYEKEE (reference sequence). CDR3 in amino acids: CASSLVGWSTEAFF. In nucleotides, the CDR3 is TGTGCCAGCAGCTTGGTGGGGTGGAGCACTGAAGCTTTCTTT.

V and J are TRBV28 and TRBJ1-5; D is ambiguous. The V gene lost 9 bases and the J gene lost 3 bases, with 9 bases spanning the gap. Germline values: CDR1 MDHEN, CDR2 SYDVKM. This CDR3 region has 12 residues. The chain's CDR3 is CASSEANQPQHF. The DNA of the CDR3 is TGTGCCAGTAGTGAAGCCAATCAGCCCCAGCATTTT.

J is TRBJ2-1 and V is TRBV12-3 or TRBV12-4; perhaps TRBD1 as D (9 bases). Matching the DNA end better, TRBJ2-7 makes the J call doubtful. The CDR3 covers 17 residues. CDR3 nucleotides: TGTGCCAGCAGCCGGGACAGGGAAATAGCGGGAATCAATGAGCAGTACTTC. Translated: CASSRDREIAGINEQYF.

In its sample, this clonotype was seen a few times. A single base separates this from a much larger clone, so it may be a read error. This chain joins TRBV4-1 and TRBJ2-3, with 15 bases aligning to TRBD2. V trimming: 4 bases; J trimming: 6 bases; junction bases outside the gene matches: 5. CDR1 and CDR2 from the germline V gene are MGHRA and YSYEKL. The CDR3 consists of 16 residues. The CDR3, as DNA: TGCGCCAGCAGCCGGACTAGCGGGAGGGCCAGGGATACGCAGTATTTT. It is translated as CASSRTSGRARDTQYF.

DNA of the CDR3: TGTGCCAGCAGTTACGGTTCAAGCGGGGGTTACGAGCAGTACTTC. This translates into CASSYGSSGGYEQYF. The rearrangement uses TRBV27 and TRBJ2-7; 8 positions match TRBD2. The V gene's germline CDR1 is MNHEY and CDR2 SMNVEV (reference sequence). There are 15 residues in the CDR3. V dropped 4 bases and J dropped 4; count of bases not matched to a gene: 9.

This clonotype was seen more than once but under ten times. The rearrangement joins TRBV6-6 to TRBJ2-3, with D maybe TRBD1 (7 bases). V was cut by 6 bases and J by 0 bases, with 10 bases left in between. CDR1 is MNHNY and CDR2 is SVGAGI in the germline V gene (reference sequence). This CDR3 has 14 residues. The CDR3 reads CASRPGGSTDTQYF. As DNA, the CDR3 is TGTGCCAGCAGGCCAGGGGGGAGCACAGATACGCAGTATTTT.

The chain carries TRBV7-2 and TRBJ2-3, with D possibly called TRBD1 or TRBD2 (5 bases each). Per the germline V gene, CDR1 is SGHTA and CDR2 is FQGNSA. V lost 4 bases and J 2 bases, leaving 7 bases between the germline ends. The CDR3 consists of 13 residues. DNA for the CDR3: TGTGCCAGCAGCTGGGGGAACACAGATACGCAGTATTTT. Amino acids: CASSWGNTDTQYF.